This is a list of T cell receptor beta chains from one sample in a study of OX40 agonist ivuxolimab in advanced cancers. Clones were read by immunoSEQ multiplex PCR, and TCRdb kept only the in-frame ones, dropping some. This table holds over 65,000 clones, 82% found once. Sequencing was performed on CD4+ or CD8+ T cells sorted from blood, taken in a trial of the OX40 agonist ivuxolimab. Receptor source: an adult with an advanced solid tumor such as melanoma, head and neck, liver or kidney cancer. The CDR3 runs from the conserved cysteine through the conserved F or W. The D gene is left open where the match is weak. Clone size is not always given. Where it is, it says once, few, many or a class for expanded clones.

CDR3nt,CDR3aa,j_gene,abundance,len,d_gene,v_gene
TGTGCCTGGAGTCCGCAGGTGGACATTCAGTACTTC,CAWSPQVDIQYF,TRBJ2-4,.,12,.,TRBV30
TGTGCCAGCAGCTTAGATGGGAGAGAGCAGTTCTTC,CASSLDGREQFF,TRBJ2-1,.,12,.,TRBV11-3
TGTGCCAGTAGTATTAGGACAGGGGTGTTTGAGAACACTGAAGCTTTCTTT,CASSIRTGVFENTEAFF,TRBJ1-1,.,17,TRBD1,TRBV19
TGTGCCAGTAGCCACCCAACAGGGGGTGTGGGGGCCAACGTCCTGACTTTC,CASSHPTGGVGANVLTF,TRBJ2-6,.,17,TRBD1,TRBV19
TGTGCCAGTACACCCGAGGGGGGGTACACCGGGGAGCTGTTTTTT,CASTPEGGYTGELFF,TRBJ2-2,few,15,.,TRBV19
TGTGCCAGCAGCGAAGCGCGGGGGGACAATGAGCAGTTCTTC,CASSEARGDNEQFF,TRBJ2-1,.,14,TRBD2,TRBV28
TGTGCCAGCAGTTCAACTTGGACAGGGGGCGGAAAAAACATTCAGTACTTC,CASSSTWTGGGKNIQYF,TRBJ2-4,.,17,TRBD1,TRBV27
TGTGCCTCAACCGCGGGGACCACGGTGGCCGATACGCAGTATTTT,CASTAGTTVADTQYF,TRBJ2-3,.,15,.,TRBV28
TGTGCCATCAGTGAATCGGGACAGGGGAAAGAGACCCAGTACTTC,CAISESGQGKETQYF,TRBJ2-5,.,15,TRBD1,TRBV10-3
TGTGCCGGCACCGTTCAGGGTTACCGTAGCAATCAGCCCCAGCATTTT,CAGTVQGYRSNQPQHF,TRBJ1-5,.,16,.,TRBV27
TGTGCCAGCAGCCCGTCAGGGACCTCCTACAATGAGCAGTTCTTC,CASSPSGTSYNEQFF,TRBJ2-1,.,15,.,TRBV7-7
TGTGCCAGCTCCGGAATAGCGAACACCGGGGAGCTGTTTTTT,CASSGIANTGELFF,TRBJ2-2,.,14,.,TRBV18
TGTGCCAGCACGATGAGACCGGGACAGGGCACAAATGAGCAGTTCTTC,CASTMRPGQGTNEQFF,TRBJ2-1,.,16,TRBD1,TRBV27
TGTGCCAGCTCACCATGGGACAGCAACAATGAGCAGTTCTTC,CASSPWDSNNEQFF,TRBJ2-1,.,14,TRBD1,TRBV18
TGCGCCAGCGTGACTAGTCCGAACACAGATACGCAGTATTTT,CASVTSPNTDTQYF,TRBJ2-3,.,14,.,TRBV5-1
TGTGCCAGCTCACCAAGGGGCACCGGGGAGCTGTTTTTT,CASSPRGTGELFF,TRBJ2-2,.,13,.,TRBV18
TGTGCCAGCAGCCCCGGGCGCACTAGCACCCGAATTAACACCGGGGAGCTGTTTTTT,CASSPGRTSTRINTGELFF,TRBJ2-2,.,19,.,TRBV27
TGCAGCGTTGAAGACCGGGTCGGTCAGCCCCAGCATTTT,CSVEDRVGQPQHF,TRBJ1-5,.,13,.,TRBV29-1
TGTGCCAGCAGCTCGGGACTGAATGGGCCCTACGAGCAGTACTTC,CASSSGLNGPYEQYF,TRBJ2-7,.,15,.,TRBV13
TGTGCCAGCAGCCTACCGGGACTAGAGACCGAGCAGTACTTC,CASSLPGLETEQYF,TRBJ2-7,.,14,TRBD2,TRBV6-5
TGCAGCGCCCCCAAAACGGGCAGTGAATACTATGGCTACACCTTC,CSAPKTGSEYYGYTF,TRBJ1-2,.,15,.,TRBV29-1
TGCGCCAGCAGTGTTTCCAGCGGGGGCTACAATGAGCAGTTCTTC,CASSVSSGGYNEQFF,TRBJ2-1,.,15,TRBD2,TRBV10-1